One and the same sample provided the 3 T cell receptor beta chains below, sequenced in a study of blood T cell repertoires in COVID-19. The assay was immunoSEQ multiplex PCR, and TCRdb's table has in-frame clones only and misses some. The repertoire holds 100,000 to 150,000 clones, roughly 88% seen once, with 1.2% in the top ten. The sequenced sample consisted of peripheral blood. The source is a woman older than 75 with acute or convalescent COVID-19.

The table lists this clone with a count of one. The gene calls are TRBV4-2 and TRBJ1-4, with D possibly being TRBD1 (5 bases). Germline V gives CDR1 LGHNA, CDR2 YNFKEQ. This CDR3 comprises 16 residues. The V end lost 9 bases, the J end lost 5 bases, and 22 bases lay between the germline ends. The CDR3: CASRSFSGTSNEKLFF. DNA of the CDR3: TGTGCCAGTCGATCATTTTCCGGGACTTCAAATGAAAAACTGTTTTTT.

This clone has just one count. The rearrangement joins TRBV6-5 to TRBJ1-5, with unresolved D. The CDR3 is 14 residues long. Germline-derived CDR1 and CDR2 are MNHEY and SVGAGI. Trimming removed 7 bases from V and 4 bases from J, with 14 bases in between. CDR3 region: CASKRPSGNQPQHF. DNA for the CDR3: TGTGCCAGCAAGCGGCCTTCAGGAAATCAGCCCCAGCATTTT.

V is TRBV20-1 and J is TRBJ2-3; 14 bases align to TRBD2. The CDR3 is 17 amino acids. J was trimmed by 5 bases and V by 3 bases; bases with no gene match: 10. Germline-derived CDR1 and CDR2 are DFQATT and SNEGSKA (reference sequence). The CDR3 sequence: CSASKLRLAGGVDTQYF. Written as DNA, the CDR3 is TGCAGTGCTAGTAAGCTACGACTAGCGGGAGGGGTAGATACGCAGTATTTT.